These 2 T cell receptor beta chains were all obtained from the same sample, sequenced in a study of beta chain features in type 1 diabetes. Expressed TCRB transcripts got sequenced, as all isolated RNA was reverse transcribed. Sequenced by immunoSEQ multiplex PCR; TCRdb stores in-frame clones only, minus some. The sample shows hundreds of thousands of clones, 11% to 15% of them seen only once. The specimen was naive CD4+ T cells from blood. The receptor source for this set is a woman in her thirties or forties in good health.

This clone was seen repeatedly, ten times or more. The chain combines TRBV29-1 with TRBJ2-5, with D tentatively TRBD1 (6 bases). V lost 4 bases and J lost 1, with 16 bases in between. The CDR3 length is 15 residues. From germline, CDR1 is SQVTM and CDR2 ANQGSEA. In DNA, the CDR3 is TGCAGCGTTGTCGGACAGTCAGGGGCCCAAGAGACCCAGTACTTC. Translation gives CSVVGQSGAQETQYF.

The chain couples TRBV7-2 to TRBJ1-1, with D perhaps TRBD1 (5 bases). Per germline, CDR1 SGHTA and CDR2 FQGNSA. Trimming took off 1 base at V and 6 bases at J, with 12 bases between the two ends. This CDR3 has 14 residues. This CDR3 reads CASSLDRLRAEAFF. In nucleotides, the CDR3 is TGTGCCAGCAGCTTAGACCGCCTCAGGGCTGAAGCTTTCTTT.